The source of this TCR beta chain is a study of tumor-infiltrating lymphocytes in primary liver carcinoma. Study information: With diameters of roughly 4 to 10 cm, tumors were stage T1-T3 N0M0.

Study-level points and caveats: Detection in all five tumor regions applied to only about 7-25% of top clones. Tumor region pairs shared more overlap than did tumor-adjacent and tumor-blood pairs.

Investigators took RNA and DNA out together from roughly 20-30 mg of unsorted bulk tissue. The CDR3 runs 17 residues. CDR1 and CDR2 (germline): SGHAT, FQNNGV. V was cut by 1 base and J by 1 base, with 14 bases left in between. The input was approximately 500 ng total RNA; TCR beta cDNA was made from it with a constant-region primer. Amplification in three nested multiplex PCR rounds with slightly modified ARM-PCR gave rise to TCR beta libraries. For roughly 11 cycles apiece, the opening two PCR rounds ran with TRBV1-TRBV30 forward primers and a C-beta reverse primer. TCRdb called the multiplex PCR reads again in MiXCR, with one record for every CDR3 protein. The sample contains 45,000 to 65,000 distinct CDR3 sequences, around 73% of which appear only once. Details on this clonotype: Antigen specificity is unknown. In this CDR3 the conserved last residue, phenylalanine or tryptophan, is missing, so a read error is likely.

This TCR was recovered from a man in his forties with primary liver carcinoma and hepatitis B virus infection. The chain couples TRBV11-2 to TRBJ1-5, with D perhaps matching TRBD1 (6 bases). Sequencing input: liver tumor tissue from sampling region 5. Indicated subset: tumor region T5, tumor centre. In DNA, the CDR3 is TGTGCCAGCAGCTTAGCAGGAGTAACAGGGAGCAATCAGCCCCAGCATCTT. It codes for CASSLAGVTGSNQPQHL.